The source of this T cell receptor beta chain is a study of Ad26.COV2.S vaccination and SARS-CoV-2 variants. Across the whole study: By the intramuscular route, Ad26.COV2.S was given once, or twice 56 days apart. Study outcomes and limitations: Total T cell responses, in the TCR breadth and depth analyses, may have been underestimated.

Sequencing used immunoSEQ multiplex PCR; TCRdb keeps in-frame clones, though not all of them. In the table there are approximately 500,000 clones, approximately 90% of which are singletons. Germline CDR1 LNHDA, CDR2 SQIVND (reference sequence). V was trimmed by 3 bases and J by 7 bases, leaving 16 bases between them. CDR3 length: 15 amino acids. Regarding treatment: 15 to 20 received Ad26.COV2.S at low or high dose, single or two shots; roughly five received placebo; per-sample allocation not given. Repertoires come from day 63 after the first vaccine or placebo injection. A few counts support this clone. Antigen unknown.

The TCR comes from a person aged 18-65 years who received the Ad26.COV2.S COVID-19 vaccine or a placebo. The chain is built from TRBV19 and TRBJ2-1, with D perhaps matching TRBD2 (5 bases). The sequencing here drew on peripheral blood, taken in a trial of Ad26.COV2.S vaccine versus placebo. The CDR3 DNA follows: TGTGCCAGTAGTATGGAGCCCGGGGTGGGAAATGAGCAGTTCTTC. Amino acids: CASSMEPGVGNEQFF.